This T cell receptor beta chain was sequenced during a study of Tregs in tolerant kidney transplant recipients. Findings of the study overall: Changing PCR primers prevented nucleotide comparison between some patients' samples. Antigen-driven expansion was suggested because donor-specific Tregs expanded more than all Tregs in tolerant patients.

In the case of this clone: Antigen specificity is unknown.

TCRdb keeps only in-frame clones here, not all; method: immunoSEQ multiplex PCR. The sample gives tens of thousands of clones, 80% to 95% of which show up once; roughly 1.5% is in the top ten. CDR1 SGDLS and CDR2 YYNGEE come from the germline V gene. The trim removed 3 bases at V and 11 bases at J, leaving 13 bases unmatched. This CDR3 has 14 amino acids. Mixed chimerism was transient after nonmyeloablative marrow transplants from related graft donors. The gene calls are TRBV9 and TRBJ1-1; 7 nucleotides match TRBD1. Sequenced material: CD4+ T cells from blood (PBMCs), taken 12 months after the transplant. This clonotype originated in a human patient who received a combined kidney and bone marrow transplant. Some T cells may have originated in the graft donor. CDR3 bases: TGTGCCAGCAGCGCCAGCGGACAGGTACGGATGGCTTTCTTT. Its translation is CASSASGQVRMAFF. The variable domain in full, completed from reference TRBV9 and TRBJ1-1, reads DSGVTQTPKHLITATGQRVTLRCSPRSGDLSVYWYQQSLDQGLQFLIQYYNGEERAKGNILERFSAQQFPDLHSELNLSSLELGDSALYFCASSASGQVRMAFFGQGTRLTVV.